These T cell receptor beta chains were read from a single sample in a study of T-cell memory formation after mild COVID-19. TCRdb redid the calling of the 5' RACE reads with MiXCR, one entry per CDR3 protein. The sample records hundreds of thousands of distinct CDR3 sequences, roughly 15% being singletons. Sequencing used PBMCs or a T cell subset sorted from them (not recorded which). Receptors were obtained from a man between 18 and 29 years old who had mild COVID-19 (a few samples of this study predate the infection). Cell type and time point are not known. Each CDR3 is given with its conserved first and last residue. Each record gives: J gene, V gene, clone size, D gene, CDR3 protein, CDR3 DNA. The D gene is left open where the match is weak. A clone size is listed for some rows: how often the clone was seen (once, few, many), or a class if it is expanded.

TRBJ1-4,TRBV6-5,.,.,CASSLGQQKKLFF,TGTGCCAGCAGCCTCGGACAGCAGAAAAAACTGTTTTTT
TRBJ1-2,TRBV7-9,few,.,CASSRGDAGRYGYTF,TGTGCCAGCAGCCGGGGGGACGCAGGCCGCTATGGCTACACCTTC
TRBJ2-7,TRBV7-9,.,TRBD2,CASSFSLAGGPISYEQYF,TGTGCCAGCAGCTTTTCCCTAGCGGGGGGGCCAATCTCCTACGAGCAGTACTTC
TRBJ2-1,TRBV20-1,.,TRBD2,CSASRGSGGSEQFF,TGCAGTGCTTCTCGGGGTAGCGGGGGTAGTGAGCAGTTCTTC
TRBJ2-6,TRBV7-3,many,.,CASSLTGPGANVLTF,TGTGCCAGCAGCTTAACAGGGCCCGGGGCCAACGTCCTGACTTTC
TRBJ2-5,TRBV9,.,TRBD2,CASSPSAGGQETQYF,TGTGCCAGCAGCCCGAGCGCGGGGGGCCAAGAGACCCAGTACTTC
TRBJ1-1,TRBV18,.,TRBD1,CASSPMAGGNTEAFF,TGTGCCAGCTCACCGATGGCAGGGGGGAACACTGAAGCTTTCTTT
TRBJ1-1,TRBV7-9,few,TRBD1,CASSLGGTGGAFF,TGTGCCAGCAGCTTAGGGGGGACAGGGGGAGCTTTCTTT
TRBJ2-3,TRBV5-1,.,.,CASSLPLGLSDTQYF,TGCGCCAGCAGCCTCCCCCTAGGACTTTCAGATACGCAGTATTTT
TRBJ2-3,TRBV11-2,.,.,CASSWGLGDTQYF,TGTGCCAGCAGCTGGGGGCTTGGAGATACGCAGTATTTT
TRBJ2-1,TRBV6-1,few,.,CASSEDGAGSYNEQFF,TGTGCCAGCAGTGAAGATGGGGCAGGCTCCTACAATGAGCAGTTCTTC
TRBJ1-4,TRBV6-5,.,.,CASSVRGPNEKLFF,TGTGCCAGCAGTGTCCGAGGACCTAATGAAAAACTGTTTTTT
TRBJ1-5,TRBV11-2,few,.,CASSPLGSQPQHF,TGTGCCAGCAGCCCACTAGGTAGTCAGCCCCAGCATTTT
TRBJ1-5,TRBV28,few,.,CASSTTDYSNQPQHF,TGTGCCAGCAGTACCACAGATTATAGCAATCAGCCCCAGCATTTT
TRBJ1-2,TRBV7-9,few,.,CASSLEGGTALYGYTF,TGTGCCAGCAGCTTAGAGGGGGGGACTGCCCTCTATGGCTACACCTTC
TRBJ2-3,TRBV7-3,few,.,CASSFGTAEGTQYF,TGTGCCAGCAGCTTTGGGACTGCTGAGGGTACGCAGTATTTT
TRBJ1-3,TRBV7-9,few,.,CASSAKKLGRVSGNTIYF,TGTGCCAGCAGCGCGAAGAAACTGGGACGAGTCTCTGGAAACACCATATATTTT
TRBJ2-1,TRBV29-1,.,.,CSVENYNEQFF,TGCAGCGTTGAAAATTACAATGAGCAGTTCTTC
TRBJ1-1,TRBV30,few,.,CAWSVRGHTEAFF,TGTGCCTGGAGTGTACGGGGGCACACTGAAGCTTTCTTT
TRBJ2-3,TRBV5-1,few,.,CASSGSLAQADTQYF,TGCGCCAGCAGCGGGTCGCTAGCACAGGCGGATACGCAGTATTTT
TRBJ1-1,TRBV3-2,.,.,CASSHPGDRGNTEAFF,TGTGCCAGCAGCCACCCCGGAGACAGGGGGAACACTGAAGCTTTCTTT
TRBJ1-2,TRBV7-9,few,.,CASSFERNYGYTF,TGTGCCAGCAGCTTCGAGCGAAACTATGGCTACACCTTC
TRBJ1-6,TRBV13,few,.,CASSFYKSNSPLHF,TGTGCCAGCAGCTTTTATAAATCTAATTCACCCCTCCACTTT
TRBJ2-5,TRBV6-1,many,TRBD2,CASRRTSGGLQETQYF,TGTGCCAGCAGGAGGACTAGCGGGGGCCTACAAGAGACCCAGTACTTC